The rows below give T cell receptor beta chains drawn from one sample of a study of Graves' ophthalmopathy and Graves' hyperthyroidism. TCRdb used MiXCR to reprocess the multiplex PCR reads, holding one entry per CDR3 protein. Here the sample spans about 400,000 distinct CDR3 sequences, roughly 20% being singletons. The specimen sequenced was peripheral blood. These receptors were obtained from a woman aged 18-29 years with stable Graves' hyperthyroidism. CDR3s include the opening cysteine and the closing phenylalanine or tryptophan. Fields, in order: CDR3 protein, CDR3 DNA, clone size, V gene, D gene, J gene. The D gene is left open where the match is weak. Clone size is shown for a subset of rows, as once, few, many or a class of expanded clone.

CASSYTGTGTSEQFF | TGTGCCAGCAGTTACACCGGGACAGGGACTAGTGAGCAGTTCTTC | few | TRBV6-5 | NA | TRBJ2-1
CASSESSTGELFF | TGTGCCAGCAGTGAGAGTTCCACCGGGGAGCTGTTTTTT | many | TRBV2 | NA | TRBJ2-2
CASSSGLASNTGELFF | TGTGCCAGCAGTTCGGGACTAGCGTCGAACACCGGGGAGCTGTTTTTT | many | TRBV6-5 | TRBD2 | TRBJ2-2
CASTYMGEGTDTQYF | TGTGCCAGCACCTACATGGGTGAGGGTACAGATACGCAGTATTTT | many | TRBV6-1 | NA | TRBJ2-3
CASSPPTGSNSPLHF | TGTGCCAGCTCACCACCGACAGGGTCGAATTCACCCCTCCACTTT | many | TRBV18 | TRBD1 | TRBJ1-6
CASSEANTGWSQPQHF | TGTGCCAGCAGTGAAGCGAACACAGGGTGGAGTCAGCCCCAGCATTTT | many | TRBV6-1 | NA | TRBJ1-5
CAISPENGGTGELFF | TGTGCCATCAGTCCAGAGAATGGCGGAACCGGGGAGCTGTTTTTT | NA | TRBV10-3 | NA | TRBJ2-2
CASSSLGGSGSPLHF | TGTGCCAGCAGTAGTCTCGGGGGGAGTGGTTCACCCCTCCACTTT | once | TRBV6-1 | NA | TRBJ1-6
CSARRRGEVALHF | TGCAGTGCTAGACGTAGGGGGGAGGTGGCCCTCCACTTT | many | TRBV20-1 | NA | TRBJ1-6
CASRWGQGPTYEQYF | TGTGCCAGCAGGTGGGGACAGGGGCCTACCTACGAGCAGTACTTC | many | TRBV7-8 | TRBD1 | TRBJ2-7
CASSPGLAGALAGELFF | TGTGCCAGCAGCCCCGGACTAGCGGGAGCGTTAGCCGGGGAGCTGTTTTTT | many | TRBV12-3/TRBV12-4 | TRBD2 | TRBJ2-2
CASSQEGQGSNIQYF | TGCGCCAGCAGCCAAGAGGGACAGGGGTCAAACATTCAGTACTTC | many | TRBV4-1 | TRBD1 | TRBJ2-4
CASSFRGENQPQHF | TGTGCCAGCAGTTTTAGGGGGGAGAATCAGCCCCAGCATTTT | many | TRBV12-3/TRBV12-4 | NA | TRBJ1-5
CSAEGLVLRNEQFF | TGCAGTGCCGAGGGGCTAGTCCTTAGGAATGAGCAGTTCTTC | many | TRBV20-1 | NA | TRBJ2-1
CASSQWGNGRAQETQYF | TGCGCCAGCAGCCAATGGGGGAACGGGAGAGCTCAAGAGACCCAGTACTTC | NA | TRBV4-1 | NA | TRBJ2-5
CASRLQGPQHF | TGTGCCAGCAGGCTACAGGGGCCCCAGCATTTT | many | TRBV12-3/TRBV12-4 | NA | TRBJ1-5